This is a list of T cell receptor beta chains from one sample in a study of blood T cell repertoires in COVID-19. Sequencing used immunoSEQ multiplex PCR; TCRdb keeps in-frame clones, though not all of them. The sample has 250,000 to 300,000 clones, 70% to 90% seen once. Sequencing used peripheral blood. The receptors here all came from a woman in her 70s with acute or convalescent COVID-19. Each CDR3 is given with its conserved first and last residue. D genes are given only for firm matches. Clone size, where shown, is once, few, many, or a class for clones that have expanded.

NA,NA,TRBV6-5,13,TRBJ1-6,TGTGCCAGCAGGAGGGTCTTTAATTCACCCCTCCACTTT,CASRRVFNSPLHF
NA,NA,TRBV18,13,TRBJ1-1,TGTGCCAGCTCGCAGATAACAGGCACTGAAGCTTTCTTT,CASSQITGTEAFF
TRBD1,NA,TRBV19,13,TRBJ1-2,TGTGCCGCAACAGGGGGCTCCTCCTATGGCTACACCTTC,CAATGGSSYGYTF
NA,NA,TRBV30,13,TRBJ1-1,TGTGCCTGGAGGCGACAGGCCAGCAATGAAGCTTTCTTT,CAWRRQASNEAFF
TRBD1,few,TRBV4-1,13,TRBJ1-2,TGCGCCAGCAGCCTCCCGACAGGGGATGGCTACACCTTC,CASSLPTGDGYTF
NA,NA,TRBV6-6,14,TRBJ2-3,TGTGCCAGCGGCGCAGGTCCGGCCACAGATACGCAGTATTTT,CASGAGPATDTQYF
TRBD1,NA,TRBV5-1,15,TRBJ2-7,TGCGCCAGCAGCTTGGGTGGGACAGGGGACGTCTGGCAGTACTTC,CASSLGGTGDVWQYF
NA,NA,TRBV11-2,17,TRBJ2-3,TGTGCCAGCAGCTCCAGCGGGCAGGGCGTACTCACAGATACGCAGTATTTT,CASSSSGQGVLTDTQYF
TRBD1,NA,TRBV5-4,17,TRBJ2-6,TGTGCCAGCAGCTTGGGACAGGGGGTGGCTGGGGCCAACGTCCTGACTTTC,CASSLGQGVAGANVLTF
TRBD1,NA,TRBV30,14,TRBJ1-5,TGTGCCTGGAGTGGGACAGGAGGCAATCAGCCCCAGCATTTT,CAWSGTGGNQPQHF
NA,once,TRBV6-5,13,TRBJ1-2,TGTGCCAGCAGCATCCAGGGGTACTATGGCTACACCTTC,CASSIQGYYGYTF
NA,NA,TRBV28,12,TRBJ2-7,TGTGCCAGCAGGGCCAGCTCCTACGAGCAGTACTTC,CASRASSYEQYF
NA,NA,TRBV4-1,19,TRBJ2-1,TGCGCCAGCAGCCAATCCCCCCTACAAGGCGGACAGCTCTACAATGAGCAGTTCTTC,CASSQSPLQGGQLYNEQFF
NA,NA,TRBV6-5,14,TRBJ2-7,TGTGCCAGCAAGAAGTCCAGGTCGGTAAACGAGCAGTACTTC,CASKKSRSVNEQYF
NA,once,TRBV6-5,14,TRBJ2-7,TGTGCCAGCAGGCACAGCCATCGGGGGTACGAGCAGTACTTC,CASRHSHRGYEQYF
NA,many,TRBV9,14,TRBJ1-1,TGTGCCAGCAGCGCACCGGGACAAATTACTGAAGCTTTCTTT,CASSAPGQITEAFF
TRBD1,NA,TRBV2,13,TRBJ1-2,TGTGCCACCGGGACAGGGTCTAACTATGGCTACACCTTC,CATGTGSNYGYTF
NA,NA,TRBV7-9,15,TRBJ2-4,TGTGCCAGCAGCTACCCCCCGGCGGGCAAAAACATTCAGTACTTC,CASSYPPAGKNIQYF
NA,NA,TRBV5-1,14,TRBJ1-1,TGCGCCAGCCGCTCCGATTCTAGGTGGACTGAAGCTTTCTTT,CASRSDSRWTEAFF
NA,NA,TRBV7-9,15,TRBJ1-2,TGTGCCAGCAGCTCAACCGGACAGAGTAACTATGGCTACACCTTC,CASSSTGQSNYGYTF
TRBD2,NA,TRBV19,16,TRBJ2-3,TGTGCCAGTAGTACCCTTAGCCGGGGGGGCCCAGATACGCAGTATTTT,CASSTLSRGGPDTQYF
TRBD2,few,TRBV13,14,TRBJ2-3,TGTGCCAGCAGCTTAGGCCGGTCCCCGGGGGGGCAGTATTTT,CASSLGRSPGGQYF
NA,NA,TRBV5-1,15,TRBJ1-5,TGCGCCAGCAGCTTTTACGCAGGGGACAATCAGCCCCAGCATTTT,CASSFYAGDNQPQHF
NA,NA,TRBV6-1,16,TRBJ1-5,TGTGCCAGCAGTGAGTCCCCGTGGGGCGGCTATCAGCCCCAGCATTTT,CASSESPWGGYQPQHF
TRBD2,NA,TRBV5-1,15,TRBJ2-2,TGCGCCAGCAGCTTGAGCGGGGGCGGGACCGGGGAGCTGTTTTTT,CASSLSGGGTGELFF
NA,NA,TRBV5-6,13,TRBJ2-7,TGTGCCAGCAGCTTGGTCTCTCAAGAGGAGCAGTACTTC,CASSLVSQEEQYF
NA,few,TRBV23-1,20,TRBJ1-6,NA,CASGDVPVLPLSSYNSPLHF
NA,NA,TRBV11-3,15,TRBJ2-2,TGTGCCAGCAGCTTAAATAGACAGAACACCGGGGAGCTGTTTTTT,CASSLNRQNTGELFF
NA,few,TRBV3-1/TRBV3-2,15,TRBJ1-1,TGTGCCAGCAGCCAAGATTTGGGCAGTTGGACTGAAGCTTTCTTT,CASSQDLGSWTEAFF
NA,NA,TRBV2,13,TRBJ1-1,TGTGCCAGCCGGTTATTATTGAACACTGAAGCTTTCTTT,CASRLLLNTEAFF
NA,NA,TRBV6-5,10,TRBJ2-7,TGTGCCGGCGGGGCCTACGAGCAGTACTTC,CAGGAYEQYF